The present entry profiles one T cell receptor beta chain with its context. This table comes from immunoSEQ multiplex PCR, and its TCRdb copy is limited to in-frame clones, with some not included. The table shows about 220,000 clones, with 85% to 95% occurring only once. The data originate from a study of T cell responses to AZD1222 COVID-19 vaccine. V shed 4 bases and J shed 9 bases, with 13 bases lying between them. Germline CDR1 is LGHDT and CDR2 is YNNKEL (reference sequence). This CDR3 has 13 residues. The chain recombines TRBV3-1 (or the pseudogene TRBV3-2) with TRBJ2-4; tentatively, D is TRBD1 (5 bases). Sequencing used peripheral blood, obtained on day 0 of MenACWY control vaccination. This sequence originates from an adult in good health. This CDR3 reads CASSPGTQGIQYF. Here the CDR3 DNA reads TGTGCCAGCAGCCCCGGTACGCAGGGCATTCAGTACTTC.